Below are 31 T cell receptor beta chains sequenced from a single sample in a study of cytomegalovirus exposure and HLA in healthy donors. The PCR ran on 60 Vbeta and 13 Jbeta primers. Clones were read by immunoSEQ multiplex PCR, and TCRdb kept only the in-frame ones, dropping some. The table records approximately 110,000 clones, 15% to 19% of them present only once. Sequences were obtained from PBMCs. These receptors originate from a woman between 18 and 29 years old in good health and CMV-seronegative.

This chain connects TRBV15 to TRBJ2-7; 8 nucleotides align to TRBD1. The CDR3 sequence is 15 residues long. CDR1 is LNHNV, CDR2 YYDKDF, per germline (reference sequence). After removal of 0 bases from V and 2 bases from J, the junction contained 3 bases not matched to a gene. In nucleotides, the CDR3 is TGTGCCACCAGCAGAGACCAGGGGGCTACCTACGAGCAGTACTTC. Translated, it gives CATSRDQGATYEQYF.

This clone has a handful of counts. The chain couples TRBV29-1 to TRBJ2-1, with 7 bases fitting TRBD2. Germline CDR1 and CDR2: SQVTM and ANQGSEA. The CDR3 runs to 14 residues. V dropped 4 bases and J dropped 8; count of bases not matched to a gene: 11. CDR3 in DNA: TGCAGCGTTGTCGGGCGGGAGAAGAACGATGAGCAGTTCTTC. Encoded protein: CSVVGREKNDEQFF.

J is TRBJ1-4 and V is TRBV7-3; TRBD1 might be the D (6 bases). CDR1 and CDR2 (germline): SGHTA, FQGTGA. The V gene lost 0 bases and the J gene lost 5 bases, with 16 bases spanning the gap. The CDR3 totals 17 residues. The chain's CDR3 is CASSLTPLQGGNEKLFF. The CDR3 nucleotides read TGTGCCAGCAGCTTAACCCCCCTACAGGGAGGGAATGAAAAACTGTTTTTT.

The CDR3 here is CASSATASSGNTIYF. The CDR3 DNA is TGTGCCAGCAGTGCGACAGCCTCCTCTGGAAACACCATATATTTT. V gene TRBV6-5 combines with J gene TRBJ1-3, with D tentatively TRBD1 (5 bases). Germline CDR1 reads MNHEY; CDR2 reads SVGAGI. The CDR3 is 15 amino acids. Deletions cut 5 bases from V and 0 bases from J, with 11 bases between.

A few counts support this clone. This chain joins TRBV7-9 and TRBJ2-5; D gene unclear. This CDR3 is built from 15 residues. The V gene's germline CDR1 is SEHNR and CDR2 FQNEAQ (reference sequence). V lost 3 bases and J 5 bases, leaving 16 bases between the germline ends. The CDR3 sequence is CASSFKNYQVETQYF. CDR3 coding DNA: TGTGCCAGCAGCTTTAAAAACTATCAAGTGGAGACCCAGTACTTC.

This clone was recorded a few times. The chain links TRBV7-2 to TRBJ1-2, with 7 bases identical to TRBD1. Germline CDR1 reads SGHTA; CDR2 reads FQGNSA. With 0 bases clipped from V and 4 bases from J, the junction kept 8 bases outside the gene matches. The CDR3 consists of 16 residues. The CDR3 bases are TGTGCCAGCAGCTTAGCGCGCGGGGACAGTCCCTATGGCTACACCTTC. Encoded protein: CASSLARGDSPYGYTF.

This clone was seen a handful of times. V and J are TRBV5-4 and TRBJ1-1; D is unclear. The CDR3 contains 15 residues. V lost 4 bases and J lost 3, with 16 bases in between. The germline V gene has CDR1 SGHNT and CDR2 YYREEE (reference sequence). DNA for the CDR3: TGTGCCAGCAGCCCCCGCCAGAACCTAGACACTGAAGCTTTCTTT. Its translation is CASSPRQNLDTEAFF.

The V gene is TRBV10-3, the J gene TRBJ2-7; perhaps TRBD2 as D (6 bases). Germline V gives CDR1 ENHRY, CDR2 SYGVKD. The CDR3 is 15 residues long. Trimming stripped 5 bases from V and 1 base from J, with 15 bases between. The CDR3 region has the DNA TGTGCCATCAGTTCGGGACTCTCCATTTCCTACGAGCAGTACTTC. This sequence encodes CAISSGLSISYEQYF.

This clone appeared a few times. The genes are TRBV7-9 and TRBJ1-4; 8 positions agree with TRBD1. The CDR3 runs 18 residues. V dropped 5 bases and J dropped 0; count of bases not matched to a gene: 11. Germline assignment: CDR1 SEHNR and CDR2 FQNEAQ (reference sequence). The CDR3 region is CASSLALRGRTTNEKLFF. The CDR3 coding sequence is TGTGCCAGCAGCCTCGCCCTCAGGGGGCGGACAACTAATGAAAAACTGTTTTTT.

This clone was seen more than once but under ten times. The V call is TRBV28, the J call TRBJ1-5, with TRBD1 as a possible D gene (5 bases). CDR1 is MDHEN and CDR2 is SYDVKM in the germline V gene. Trimming shortened V by 3 bases and J by 3 bases, and 15 bases separated the two germline ends. This CDR3 is 16 amino acids long. The DNA of the CDR3 is TGTGCCAGCAGTTTTGGGGCAGCCAACTTCAATCAGCCCCAGCATTTT. This translates into CASSFGAANFNQPQHF.

J is TRBJ2-1 and V is TRBV25-1; 7 bases agree with TRBD2. The CDR3 contains 15 residues. Per germline, CDR1 MGHDK and CDR2 SYGVNS. The V gene end was trimmed by 4 bases and the J gene end by 9 bases; junction bases not matched to a gene: 12. The CDR3 region is CASSGRLAPGGEQFF. Here the CDR3 DNA reads TGTGCCAGCAGTGGCCGCCTAGCGCCGGGGGGTGAGCAGTTCTTC.

The V call is TRBV10-1, the J call TRBJ2-3; D may be TRBD1 (6 bases). V dropped 3 bases and J dropped 1 base, with 14 bases sitting between them. Germline CDR1 WNHNN, CDR2 SYGVQD (reference sequence). CDR3 size: 16 residues. CDR3 in DNA: TGCGCCAGCAGTGAAAGCGGACAGACTGGCACAGATACGCAGTATTTT. Protein sequence: CASSESGQTGTDTQYF.

The genes are TRBV2 and TRBJ2-3; D remains unclear. The germline V and J ends were trimmed by 3 bases and 6 bases, with 13 bases remaining between them. The CDR3 consists of 14 residues. CDR1 and CDR2 from the germline V gene are SNHLY and FYNNEI. CDR3 DNA sequence: TGTGCCAGCAGTGATGACGGAGCCTTTGATACGCAGTATTTT. It codes for CASSDDGAFDTQYF.

This clone was seen a few times. The V gene is TRBV10-3, the J gene TRBJ1-1, with D perhaps matching TRBD1 (6 bases). This CDR3 has 13 amino acids. The germline gives CDR1 ENHRY, CDR2 SYGVKD. V was shortened by 8 bases and J by 5 bases, with 15 bases between the two germline ends. The DNA of the CDR3 is TGTGCCATCTCCGGTGGGGGCGGAACTGAAGCTTTCTTT. Translation: CAISGGGGTEAFF.

This clone was seen only a few times. This rearrangement joins TRBV5-1 to TRBJ1-1; D gene ambiguous. The V gene lost 0 bases and the J gene lost 1 base, with 7 bases spanning the gap. This CDR3 spans 14 amino acids. The germline V gene encodes CDR1 SGHRS and CDR2 YFSETQ. The CDR3 DNA reads TGCGCCAGCAGCTTGGCCCGGGGGAACACTGAAGCTTTCTTT. Amino acids: CASSLARGNTEAFF. Based on the CDR3 plus reference TRBV5-1 and TRBJ1-1, the full variable domain is KAGVTQTPRYLIKTRGQQVTLSCSPISGHRSVSWYQQTPGQGLQFLFEYFSETQRNKGNFPGRFSGRQFSNSRSEMNVSTLELGDSALYLCASSLARGNTEAFFGQGTRLTVV.

The CDR3 DNA reads as TGCGCCAGCAGCCCCGGACAGGGGGAAAATCAGCCCCAGCATTTT. Translating gives CASSPGQGENQPQHF. This chain links TRBV5-1 with TRBJ1-5; 10 bases match TRBD1. V was clipped by 4 bases and J by 4 bases; unmatched bases: 5. Germline CDR1 is SGHRS and CDR2 is YFSETQ. The CDR3 loop spans 15 amino acids.

This clone was picked up a small number of times. CDR3 sequence (DNA): TGTGCCAGCAGCGAAACCACTAGCGGGATAACAAGAACGCAGTATTTT. Translation: CASSETTSGITRTQYF. The J gene is TRBJ2-3, the V gene TRBV5-6; 10 bases agree with TRBD2. The CDR3 is 16 residues long. V was pared by 4 bases and J by 9 bases, with 14 bases of the junction left unmatched. Germline CDR1 SGHDT, CDR2 YYEEEE.

This clone was seen more than once but under ten times. The chain uses TRBV4-3 and TRBJ1-2; possible D gene TRBD1, 6 bases. Germline CDR1 is LGHNA and CDR2 is YSLEER. The germline V and J ends were trimmed by 0 bases and 5 bases, with 16 bases remaining between them. The CDR3 consists of 16 residues. DNA for the CDR3: TGCGCCAGCAGCCAAGATAGGACAGCCCCGGAGTATGGCTACACCTTC. It encodes CASSQDRTAPEYGYTF.

The genes are TRBV4-1 and TRBJ2-7; D may be TRBD2 (6 bases). The CDR3 extends over 16 amino acids. The V end was cut by 0 bases, the J end by 0 bases, with 12 bases between. Germline V gives CDR1 MGHRA, CDR2 YSYEKL. In DNA, the CDR3 is TGCGCCAGCAGCCAAGAACCTAGCGCTGACTCCTACGAGCAGTACTTC. It translates to CASSQEPSADSYEQYF.

V and J are TRBV18 and TRBJ1-1; possibly TRBD1 for D (5 bases). Per the germline V gene, CDR1 is KGHSH and CDR2 is LQKENI. This CDR3 has 13 amino acids. Trimming stripped 4 bases from V and 5 bases from J, with 11 bases between. CDR3 DNA sequence: TGTGCCAGCTCACGGGGGGGAGATACTGAAGCTTTCTTT. Translation: CASSRGGDTEAFF.

This clone was counted only a few times. CDR3 sequence (DNA): TGTGCCAGTTGGACCGGGACTAGCGCCTACAATGAGCAGTTCTTC. Translated: CASWTGTSAYNEQFF. V and J are TRBV6-1 and TRBJ2-1, with 10 nucleotides matching TRBD2. The trim removed 9 bases at V and 2 bases at J, leaving 7 bases unmatched. CDR1 is MNHNS, CDR2 SASEGT, per germline. This CDR3 has 15 amino acids.

The chain combines TRBV2 with TRBJ2-2; 9 positions agree with TRBD2. The CDR3 totals 14 residues. The trim removed 7 bases at V and 7 bases at J, leaving 7 bases unmatched. CDR1 is SNHLY and CDR2 is FYNNEI in the germline V gene. CDR3 protein: CASNDLAGFGELFF. The CDR3 DNA sequence: TGTGCCAGCAATGACCTAGCGGGGTTCGGGGAGCTGTTTTTT. The whole variable domain, filled in from reference TRBV2 and TRBJ2-2, reads EPEVTQTPSHQVTQMGQEVILRCVPISNHLYFYWYRQILGQKVEFLVSFYNNEISEKSEIFDDQFSVERPDGSNFTLKIRSTKLEDSAMYFCASNDLAGFGELFFGEGSRLTVL.

CDR3 sequence reads: CASSGGYTEAFF. The CDR3 DNA sequence: TGTGCCAGCAGCGGGGGTTACACTGAAGCTTTCTTT. This sequence joins TRBV2 and TRBJ1-1; D perhaps matches TRBD1 (5 bases). The CDR3 contains 12 residues. The germline V and J ends were trimmed by 6 bases and 3 bases, with 8 bases remaining between them. Germline CDR1 is SNHLY and CDR2 is FYNNEI.

This clone was counted only a few times. The chain uses TRBV28 and TRBJ1-2; TRBD1 matches at 8 bases. Per the germline V gene, CDR1 is MDHEN and CDR2 is SYDVKM. The J segment lost 5 bases and the V segment lost 6 bases, leaving 8 bases of the junction unmatched. The CDR3 has 14 residues. The CDR3 is CASRIQGEGYGYTF. The CDR3 bases are TGTGCCAGCAGGATACAGGGGGAGGGGTATGGCTACACCTTC.

The gene calls are TRBV27 and TRBJ1-2; 9 bases align to TRBD1. V gave up 1 base and J gave up 3 bases; unmatched junction bases: 12. This CDR3 region has 18 residues. Germline V gene lookup returns CDR1 MNHEY and CDR2 SMNVEV (reference sequence). The CDR3 reads CASSLWDDRGARYYGYTF. The CDR3 DNA follows: TGTGCCAGCAGTTTATGGGACGACAGGGGGGCGCGATACTATGGCTACACCTTC.

The gene calls are TRBV15 and TRBJ2-2, with D unresolved. The CDR3 sequence is 16 residues long. Germline V gene data show CDR1 as LNHNV and CDR2 as YYDKDF (reference sequence). The V and J ends lost 0 bases and 4 bases respectively, with 12 bases between them. The DNA for the CDR3 is TGTGCCACCAGCAGAGAACGTACGTTTAGCACCGGGGAGCTGTTTTTT. Translation: CATSRERTFSTGELFF.

This chain connects TRBV30 to TRBJ1-3; D might be TRBD1 (6 bases). V lost 1 base and J 0 bases, leaving 10 bases between the germline ends. The CDR3 contains 15 residues. In germline, CDR1 is GTSNPN, CDR2 SVGIG (reference sequence). In nucleotides, the CDR3 is TGTGCCTGGAGTGAAACAGGGAACTCTGGAAACACCATATATTTT. This translates into CAWSETGNSGNTIYF.

The rearrangement links TRBV7-8 to TRBJ1-4; 8 bases map to TRBD1. CDR1 SGHVS and CDR2 FQNEAQ come from the germline V gene. The CDR3 has 15 amino acids. V gave up 1 base and J gave up 5 bases; unmatched junction bases: 3. CDR3 sequence reads: CASSLVDRENEKLFF. The CDR3 DNA sequence: TGTGCCAGCAGCTTAGTGGACAGGGAAAATGAAAAACTGTTTTTT. The full variable domain, with the rest looked up from reference TRBV7-8 and TRBJ1-4, is GAGVSQSPRYKVAKRGQDVALRCDPISGHVSLFWYQQALGQGPEFLTYFQNEAQLDKSGLPSDRFFAERPEGSVSTLKIQRTQQEDSAVYLCASSLVDRENEKLFFGSGTQLSVL.

This clone was found once. This sequence joins TRBV28 and TRBJ2-5, with D possibly being TRBD2 (5 bases). Germline V gene lookup returns CDR1 MDHEN and CDR2 SYDVKM. The CDR3 extends over 12 amino acids. V lost 7 bases to trimming and J lost 3 bases, with 9 bases between them. CDR3 DNA: TGTGCCAGCAATGTGGGAGAAGAGACCCAGTACTTC. Translating gives CASNVGEETQYF.

The rearrangement joins TRBV9 to TRBJ1-2, with a tentative D call TRBD1 (6 bases). V lost 3 bases and J 7 bases, leaving 19 bases between the germline ends. The CDR3 length is 15 residues. Germline assignment: CDR1 SGDLS and CDR2 YYNGEE. CDR3 nucleotides: TGTGCCAGCAGCGCCTTCGCCGGGACACCCTCTGGCTACACCTTC. Translation gives CASSAFAGTPSGYTF.

This clone has a handful of counts. This chain connects TRBV5-1 to TRBJ1-2; no definite D call. The CDR3 covers 13 residues. Trimming took off 4 bases at V and 6 bases at J, with 13 bases between the two ends. Per germline, CDR1 SGHRS and CDR2 YFSETQ. The CDR3, as DNA: TGCGCCAGCAGCGGTTCAATCGGGGATGGCTACACCTTC. This encodes CASSGSIGDGYTF.